This T cell receptor beta chain was sequenced during a study of cytomegalovirus exposure and HLA in healthy donors. The CDR3 runs to 14 residues. Germline V gene lookup returns CDR1 MNHEY and CDR2 SVGAGI. With V trimmed by 6 bases and J by 7 bases, 7 bases remained unmatched. The data were produced by immunoSEQ multiplex PCR, yet TCRdb's version contains in-frame clones alone and is incomplete. The sample consists of over 130,000 clones, 70% to 90% of them appearing once. The sample taken for sequencing was PBMCs. The receptor was derived from a man younger than 35 in good health and CMV-seropositive. The chain employs TRBV6-5 and TRBJ2-2, with 8 bases matching TRBD1. CDR3 sequence (DNA): TGTGCCAGCAGAAGGACAGGGTTGGGCGGGGAGCTGTTTTTT. It encodes CASRRTGLGGELFF.